This TCR beta chain was found in a study of early T cells in non-severe SARS-CoV-2 infection. Whole-study context: Unsorted whole blood bulk RNA was sequenced, with unpaired chains.

General study findings and limits: The VDJdb matching leaned toward anti-spike CD8 responses and overlooked private and CD4 specificities.

This clonotype was counted a few times. Its antigen remains unidentified. In the library, individual cDNA molecules carried attached unique molecular identifiers. Via MiXCR, TCRdb re-called the 5' RACE reads, giving one row per CDR3 protein. The profile shows about 77,000 distinct CDR3 sequences, about 15% of them singletons. Germline V lookup: CDR1 MDHEN, CDR2 SYDVKM. CDR3 length: 15 amino acids. V lost 4 bases to trimming and J lost 0 bases, with 13 bases between them. The specimen was whole blood. V gene TRBV28 combines with J gene TRBJ2-7; D possibly corresponds to TRBD1 (7 bases). The sequence came from an adult who was a healthcare worker with PCR-confirmed SARS-CoV-2 infection or an uninfected control (not recorded which). The DNA for the CDR3 is TGTGCCAGCAGTTCGACAGGGAGGAGCTCCTACGAGCAGTACTTC. The encoded protein is CASSSTGRSSYEQYF.